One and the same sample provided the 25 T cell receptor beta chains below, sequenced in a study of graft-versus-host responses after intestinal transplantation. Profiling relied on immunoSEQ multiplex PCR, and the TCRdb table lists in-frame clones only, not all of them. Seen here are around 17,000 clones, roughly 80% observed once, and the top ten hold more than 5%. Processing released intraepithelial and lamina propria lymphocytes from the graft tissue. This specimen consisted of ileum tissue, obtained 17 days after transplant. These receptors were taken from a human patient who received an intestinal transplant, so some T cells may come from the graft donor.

The DNA for the CDR3 is TGTGCCAGCAGTTTCCTCCTTTTCTACGAGCAGTACTTC. Translating it yields CASSFLLFYEQYF. V usage is TRBV28 and J usage is TRBJ2-7, with D unclear. V dropped 3 bases and J dropped 3 bases, with 9 bases sitting between them. This CDR3 is 13 amino acids long. Germline-derived CDR1 and CDR2 are MDHEN and SYDVKM. Supplemented by reference TRBV28 and TRBJ2-7, the full variable domain reads DVKVTQSSRYLVKRTGEKVFLECVQDMDHENMFWYRQDPGLGLRLIYFSYDVKMKEKGDIPEGYSVSREKKERFSLILESASTNQTSMYLCASSFLLFYEQYFGPGTRLTVT.

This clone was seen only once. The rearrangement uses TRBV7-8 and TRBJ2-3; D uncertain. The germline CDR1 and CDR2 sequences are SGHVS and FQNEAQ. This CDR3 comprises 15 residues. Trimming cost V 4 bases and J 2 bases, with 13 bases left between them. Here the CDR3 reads CASSSLKSYTDTQYF. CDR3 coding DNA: TGTGCCAGCAGCTCTCTTAAGTCTTACACAGATACGCAGTATTTT. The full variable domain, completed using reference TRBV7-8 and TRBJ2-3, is GAGVSQSPRYKVAKRGQDVALRCDPISGHVSLFWYQQALGQGPEFLTYFQNEAQLDKSGLPSDRFFAERPEGSVSTLKIQRTQQEDSAVYLCASSSLKSYTDTQYFGPGTRLTVL.

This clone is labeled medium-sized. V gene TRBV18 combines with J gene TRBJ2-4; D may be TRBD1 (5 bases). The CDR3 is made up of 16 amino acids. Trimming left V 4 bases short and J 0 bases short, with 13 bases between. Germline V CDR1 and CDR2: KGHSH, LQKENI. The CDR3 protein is CASSLGHDLAKNIQYF. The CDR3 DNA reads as TGTGCCAGCTCACTCGGACATGACCTAGCCAAAAACATTCAGTACTTC.

The DNA of the CDR3 is TGTGCCAGCAGCCAAGAGGAAAGGGACAGGGGGCGCGGCACCGGGGAGCTGTTTTTT. It codes for CASSQEERDRGRGTGELFF. J is TRBJ2-2 and V is TRBV4-2, with 12 bases matching TRBD1. This CDR3 contains 19 residues. Germline lookup yields CDR1 LGHNA and CDR2 YNFKEQ. The V and J ends lost 0 bases and 4 bases, in that order; junction bases with no gene match: 9.

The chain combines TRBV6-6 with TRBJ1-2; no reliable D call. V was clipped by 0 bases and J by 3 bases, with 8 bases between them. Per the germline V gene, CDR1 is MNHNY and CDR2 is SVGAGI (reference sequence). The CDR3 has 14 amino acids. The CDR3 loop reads CASSYSRGDYGYTF. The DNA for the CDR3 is TGTGCCAGCAGTTACTCTCGTGGGGACTATGGCTACACCTTC.

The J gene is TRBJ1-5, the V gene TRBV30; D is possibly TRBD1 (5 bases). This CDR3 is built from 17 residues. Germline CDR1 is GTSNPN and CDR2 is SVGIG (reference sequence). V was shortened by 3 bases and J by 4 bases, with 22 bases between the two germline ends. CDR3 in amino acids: CAWSEGWGPINNQPQHF. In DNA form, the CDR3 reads TGTGCCTGGAGCGAAGGGTGGGGACCAATTAATAATCAGCCCCAGCATTTT. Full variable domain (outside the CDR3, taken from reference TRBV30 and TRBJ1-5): SQTIHQWPATLVQPVGSPLSLECTVEGTSNPNLYWYRQAAGRGLQLLFYSVGIGQISSEVPQNLSASRPQDRQFILSSKKLLLSDSGFYLCAWSEGWGPINNQPQHFGDGTRLSIL.

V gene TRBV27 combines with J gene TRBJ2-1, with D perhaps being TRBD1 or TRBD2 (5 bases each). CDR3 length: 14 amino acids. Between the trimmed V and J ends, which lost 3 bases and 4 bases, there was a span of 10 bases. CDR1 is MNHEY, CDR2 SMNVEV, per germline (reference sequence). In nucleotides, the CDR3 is TGTGCCAGCAGTTTGGGACGCCAATACAATGAGCAGTTCTTC. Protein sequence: CASSLGRQYNEQFF.

CDR3 in DNA: TGTGCCAGCAGCGAGGTGGTCAGCGCGAACTATGGCTACACCTTC. Protein product: CASSEVVSANYGYTF. The chain combines TRBV11-2 with TRBJ1-2, with D unclear. Germline V gives CDR1 SGHAT, CDR2 FQNNGV. The CDR3 has 15 amino acids. V was pared by 5 bases and J by 2 bases, with 15 bases between.

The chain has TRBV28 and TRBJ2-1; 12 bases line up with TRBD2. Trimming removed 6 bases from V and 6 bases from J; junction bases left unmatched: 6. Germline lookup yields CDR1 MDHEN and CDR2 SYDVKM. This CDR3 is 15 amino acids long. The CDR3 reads CASSFLAGGSNEQFF. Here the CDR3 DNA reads TGTGCCAGCAGCTTCCTAGCGGGAGGGAGCAATGAGCAGTTCTTC.

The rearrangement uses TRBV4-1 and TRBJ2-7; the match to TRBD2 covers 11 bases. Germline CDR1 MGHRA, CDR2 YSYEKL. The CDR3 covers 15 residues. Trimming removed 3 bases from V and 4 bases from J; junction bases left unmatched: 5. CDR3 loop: CASSQGLAAFYEQYF. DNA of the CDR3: TGCGCCAGCAGCCAGGGACTAGCGGCTTTTTACGAGCAGTACTTC.

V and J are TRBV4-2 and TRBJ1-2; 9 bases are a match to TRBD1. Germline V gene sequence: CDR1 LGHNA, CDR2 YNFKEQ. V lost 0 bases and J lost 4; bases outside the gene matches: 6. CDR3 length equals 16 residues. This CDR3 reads CASSQEGDRVIYGYTF. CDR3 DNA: TGTGCCAGCAGCCAAGAAGGGGACAGGGTAATCTATGGCTACACCTTC.

The CDR3, as DNA: TGTGCCAGCAGCCTCGGGACTAGTTGGAATGAGCAGTTCTTC. Its translation is CASSLGTSWNEQFF. The chain is built from TRBV7-2 and TRBJ2-1; 8 nucleotides match TRBD2. Germline-derived CDR1 and CDR2 are SGHTA and FQGNSA. V shed 5 bases, J shed 7 bases, and the junction held 7 bases outside the gene matches. The CDR3 runs to 14 residues.

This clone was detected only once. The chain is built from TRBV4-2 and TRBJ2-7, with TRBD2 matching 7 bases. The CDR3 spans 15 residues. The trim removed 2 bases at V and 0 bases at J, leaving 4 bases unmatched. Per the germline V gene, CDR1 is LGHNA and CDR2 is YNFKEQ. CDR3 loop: CASSQSSSGSYEQYF. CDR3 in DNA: TGTGCCAGCAGCCAATCTTCTAGCGGCTCCTACGAGCAGTACTTC.

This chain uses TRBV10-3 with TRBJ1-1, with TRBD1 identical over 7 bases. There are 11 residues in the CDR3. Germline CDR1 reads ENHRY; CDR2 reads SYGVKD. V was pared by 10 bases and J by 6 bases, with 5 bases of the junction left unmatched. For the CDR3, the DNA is TGTGCCACCTACAGGGGAGCTGAAGCTTTCTTT. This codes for CATYRGAEAFF.

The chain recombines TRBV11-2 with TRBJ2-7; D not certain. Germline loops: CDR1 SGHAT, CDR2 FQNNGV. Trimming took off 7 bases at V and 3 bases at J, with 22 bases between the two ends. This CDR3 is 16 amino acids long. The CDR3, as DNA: TGTGCCAGCATCGCCTGGCCCGGTAAGCCTATCTACGAGCAGTACTTC. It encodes CASIAWPGKPIYEQYF.

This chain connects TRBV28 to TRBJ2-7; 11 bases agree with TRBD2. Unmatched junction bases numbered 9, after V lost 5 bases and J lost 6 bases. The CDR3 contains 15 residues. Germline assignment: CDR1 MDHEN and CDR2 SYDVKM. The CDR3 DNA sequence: TGTGCCAGCAGTGCCTATCTAGCGGGAGGTCCCGAGCAGTACTTC. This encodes CASSAYLAGGPEQYF.

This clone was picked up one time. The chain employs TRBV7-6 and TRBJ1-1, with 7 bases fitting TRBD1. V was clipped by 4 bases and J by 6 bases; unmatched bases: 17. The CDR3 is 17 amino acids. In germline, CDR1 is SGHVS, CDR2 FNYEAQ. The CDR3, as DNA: TGTGCCAGCAGCTCATCGGCGTTACAGGGGATTCGGTCTGAAGCTTTCTTT. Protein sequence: CASSSSALQGIRSEAFF.

Here the CDR3 DNA reads TGTGCCAGCAGTTCAGGCAGGGGGAGTGAAAAACTGTTTTTT. It yields the protein CASSSGRGSEKLFF. This chain uses TRBV5-8 with TRBJ1-4; TRBD1 aligns across 7 bases. V gave up 5 bases and J gave up 7 bases; unmatched junction bases: 8. CDR1 is SGHTS, CDR2 YDEGEE, per germline. CDR3 length equals 14 residues.

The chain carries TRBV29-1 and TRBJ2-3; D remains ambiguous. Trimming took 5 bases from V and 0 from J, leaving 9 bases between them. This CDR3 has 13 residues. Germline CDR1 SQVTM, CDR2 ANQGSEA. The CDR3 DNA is TGCAGCGTTCCAGGAATCAGCACAGATACGCAGTATTTT. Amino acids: CSVPGISTDTQYF.

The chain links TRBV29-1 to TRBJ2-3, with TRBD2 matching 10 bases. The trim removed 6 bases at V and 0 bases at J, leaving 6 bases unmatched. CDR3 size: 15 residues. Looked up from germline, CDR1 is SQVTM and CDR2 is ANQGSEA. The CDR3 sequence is CSVKTSGISTDTQYF. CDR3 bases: TGCAGCGTGAAAACTAGCGGGATTAGCACAGATACGCAGTATTTT.

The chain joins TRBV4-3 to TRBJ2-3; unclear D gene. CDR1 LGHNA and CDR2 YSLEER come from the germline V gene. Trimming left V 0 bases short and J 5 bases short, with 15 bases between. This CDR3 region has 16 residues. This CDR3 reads CASSQDNAPPGDTQYF. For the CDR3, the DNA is TGCGCCAGCAGCCAAGATAACGCCCCCCCAGGAGATACGCAGTATTTT.

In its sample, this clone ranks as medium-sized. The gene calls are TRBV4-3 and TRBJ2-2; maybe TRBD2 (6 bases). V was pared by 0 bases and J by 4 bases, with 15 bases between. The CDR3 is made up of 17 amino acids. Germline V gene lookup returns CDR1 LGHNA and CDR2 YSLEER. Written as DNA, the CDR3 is TGCGCCAGCAGCCAAGATTCTTCCGGGAGCCCCACCGGGGAGCTGTTTTTT. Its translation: CASSQDSSGSPTGELFF.

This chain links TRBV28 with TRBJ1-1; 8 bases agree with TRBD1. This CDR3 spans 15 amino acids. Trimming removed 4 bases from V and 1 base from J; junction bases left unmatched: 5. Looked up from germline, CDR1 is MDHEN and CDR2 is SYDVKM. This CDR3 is CASSSHGTGNTEAFF. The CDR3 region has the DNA TGTGCCAGCAGTTCTCACGGGACAGGGAACACTGAAGCTTTCTTT.

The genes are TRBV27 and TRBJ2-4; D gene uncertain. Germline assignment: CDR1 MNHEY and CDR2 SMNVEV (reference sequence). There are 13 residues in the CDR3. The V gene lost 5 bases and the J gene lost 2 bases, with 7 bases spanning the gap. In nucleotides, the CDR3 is TGTGCCAGCAGTCCCTGGCCCAAAAACATTCAGTACTTC. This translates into CASSPWPKNIQYF.

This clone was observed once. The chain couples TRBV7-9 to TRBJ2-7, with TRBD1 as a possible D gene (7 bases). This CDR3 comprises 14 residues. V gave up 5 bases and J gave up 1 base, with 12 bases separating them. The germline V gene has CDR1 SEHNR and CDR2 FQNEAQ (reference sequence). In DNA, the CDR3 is TGTGCCAGCAGCCCGGGGGACAGTTCCTACGAGCAGTACTTC. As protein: CASSPGDSSYEQYF.